This TCR beta chain derives from a study of cytotoxic CD8 clonotypes in ibrutinib-treated CLL. Study at large: Averaging across samples gave roughly 280,000 productive templates and roughly 88,000 productive rearrangements.

As concerns this clone: What it recognizes is unknown.

The data were produced by immunoSEQ multiplex PCR, yet TCRdb's version contains in-frame clones alone and is incomplete. In the table there are about 160,000 clones, about four fifths of which are singletons. From germline, CDR1 is SEHNR and CDR2 FQNEAQ (reference sequence). The V gene end was trimmed by 4 bases and the J gene end by 5 bases; junction bases not matched to a gene: 12. This CDR3 is 17 amino acids long. General study findings and limits: Sustained-remission patients were sampled at one set of times and progressing patients at different ones.

The sequence came from a human donor with chronic lymphocytic leukemia. V and J are TRBV7-9 and TRBJ2-1, with 9 bases aligning to TRBD2. This specimen was PBMCs, taken after 24 months of ibrutinib treatment. CDR3 bases: TGTGCCAGCAGCTCCGGGTACGTGGCGGGAGGGGACAATGAGCAGTTCTTC. It specifies CASSSGYVAGGDNEQFF.